These 16 T cell receptor beta chains were all obtained from the same sample, sequenced in a study of cytomegalovirus exposure and HLA in healthy donors. PCR used 60 Vbeta primers and 13 Jbeta primers. The protocol was immunoSEQ multiplex PCR, while the TCRdb copy is restricted to in-frame clones and leaves out a portion. The table lists about 200,000 clones, 82% of them singletons. Sample: PBMCs. Source of these receptors: a boy younger than 10 in good health and CMV-seronegative.

The chain's CDR3 is CASSLTSGQDRHYTF. The DNA of the CDR3 is TGTGCCAGCAGTTTGACTTCCGGACAGGATCGGCACTACACCTTC. The chain links TRBV28 to TRBJ1-2, with 7 bases that match TRBD1. Trimming at V came to 3 bases and at J to 10 bases, leaving 14 bases not matched to a gene. Germline CDR1 MDHEN, CDR2 SYDVKM. The CDR3 totals 15 residues.

This clone was seen a handful of times. The rearrangement links TRBV2 to TRBJ2-7; 10 nucleotides agree with TRBD1. V shed 6 bases and J 7 bases; nucleotides not matched to a gene: 12. This CDR3 is 15 amino acids long. Germline CDR1 and CDR2: SNHLY and FYNNEI. The CDR3 reads CASSTDGTGVEEQYF. The CDR3, as DNA: TGTGCCAGCAGCACCGATGGGACAGGGGTTGAGGAGCAGTACTTC.

The gene calls are TRBV4-1 and TRBJ2-2; TRBD2 agrees at 10 bases. Germline assignment: CDR1 MGHRA and CDR2 YSYEKL. V lost 4 bases to trimming and J lost 5 bases; unmatched junction nucleotides: 4. The CDR3 spans 15 residues. CDR3: CASSRAGGRTGELFF. CDR3 nucleotide sequence: TGCGCCAGCAGCCGAGCGGGGGGGCGAACCGGGGAGCTGTTTTTT.

The J gene is TRBJ2-3, the V gene TRBV18; maybe TRBD1 (6 bases). V lost 6 bases and J lost 2, with 12 bases in between. The CDR3 is made up of 14 amino acids. The germline V gene has CDR1 KGHSH and CDR2 LQKENI. CDR3 loop: CASSGQILTDTQYF. CDR3 nucleotides: TGTGCCAGCTCCGGACAGATTCTCACAGATACGCAGTATTTT.

The chain employs TRBV5-4 and TRBJ1-3; D is ambiguous. This CDR3 region has 15 residues. The V and J ends lost 5 bases and 2 bases respectively, with 14 bases between them. CDR1 and CDR2 from the germline V gene are SGHNT and YYREEE (reference sequence). The CDR3 region is CASRLGPGPGNTIYF. CDR3 DNA sequence: TGTGCCAGCAGACTAGGTCCAGGCCCTGGAAACACCATATATTTT.

To note about this clone: This same CDR3 is encoded by further DNA sequences in the sample. The gene calls are TRBV7-8 and TRBJ1-2; D is unresolved. The CDR3 runs 15 residues. The ends were cut back, 1 base at V and 4 bases at J, with 13 bases in the middle. In germline, CDR1 is SGHVS, CDR2 FQNEAQ. The CDR3 DNA follows: TGTGCCAGCAGCTTAGAAAGTCGAACAGCCTATGGCTACACCTTC. Its protein product is CASSLESRTAYGYTF.

The chain recombines TRBV5-1 with TRBJ2-5; D might be TRBD1 (5 bases). The CDR3 is 14 residues long. CDR1 and CDR2 (germline): SGHRS, YFSETQ. Deletions cut 0 bases from V and 2 bases from J, with 8 bases between. CDR3 region: CASSLETVQETQYF. In DNA form, the CDR3 reads TGCGCCAGCAGCTTGGAGACAGTTCAAGAGACCCAGTACTTC.

The V call is TRBV6-9, the J call TRBJ1-2, with D perhaps matching TRBD1 (5 bases). The CDR3 is 16 residues long. Germline V gives CDR1 MNHGY, CDR2 SVAAGI. The V end lost 6 bases, the J end lost 7 bases, and 24 bases lay between the germline ends. The CDR3 DNA is TGTGCCAGCAGCCCCCGGGCGGGGCCGCCGGAGAGTGGCTACACCTTC. Protein product: CASSPRAGPPESGYTF.

V usage is TRBV9 and J usage is TRBJ2-3; a possible D gene is TRBD2 (6 bases). The CDR3 sequence is 14 residues long. Trimming cost V 3 bases and J 1 base, with 9 bases left between them. Germline assignment: CDR1 SGDLS and CDR2 YYNGEE. The CDR3 sequence: CASSAGTRTDTQYF. The CDR3 DNA reads as TGTGCCAGCAGCGCCGGGACTCGCACAGATACGCAGTATTTT.

The chain is built from TRBV18 and TRBJ1-2, with 7 nucleotides matching TRBD1. Trimming at V came to 5 bases and at J to 4 bases, leaving 4 bases not matched to a gene. The germline gives CDR1 KGHSH, CDR2 LQKENI. The CDR3 extends over 13 amino acids. The chain's CDR3 is CASSTDRVYGYTF. The CDR3 nucleotides are TGTGCCAGCTCAACAGACAGGGTCTATGGCTACACCTTC.

This clone was seen once. This chain links TRBV19 with TRBJ1-1; tentatively, D is TRBD1 (5 bases). V lost 6 bases to trimming and J lost 4 bases, with 27 bases between them. Germline values: CDR1 LNHDA, CDR2 SQIVND (reference sequence). This CDR3 is 18 amino acids long. The CDR3 spells CASSPQIAMGGTGTEAFF. The CDR3 DNA reads TGTGCCAGTAGCCCGCAGATCGCGATGGGGGGTACGGGCACTGAAGCTTTCTTT.

The table lists this clone with a few counts. Written as DNA, the CDR3 is TGTGCCAGCAGTGCTAGCGGGGGGGCAGATACGCAGTATTTT. Amino acids: CASSASGGADTQYF. The chain employs TRBV6-4 and TRBJ2-3; 12 bases are shared with TRBD2. J was trimmed by 4 bases and V by 4 bases; bases with no gene match: 0. Germline values: CDR1 MRHNA, CDR2 SNTAGT. The CDR3 runs to 14 residues.

This CDR3 is CASSQDRKRGSNTGELFF. The DNA of the CDR3 is TGTGCCAGCAGCCAAGATAGGAAGCGGGGATCGAACACCGGGGAGCTGTTTTTT. V usage is TRBV4-2 and J usage is TRBJ2-2, with 7 bases aligning to TRBD2. The CDR3 covers 18 residues. Germline V gives CDR1 LGHNA, CDR2 YNFKEQ. After removal of 0 bases from V and 0 bases from J, the junction contained 7 bases not matched to a gene.

The table lists this clone with a count of one. V is TRBV7-2 and J is TRBJ1-2; a possible D gene is TRBD1 (6 bases). V was cut by 0 bases and J by 4 bases, with 12 bases left in between. Germline V gives CDR1 SGHTA, CDR2 FQGNSA. CDR3 size: 15 residues. The CDR3 spells CASSLARGQGYGYTF. For the CDR3, the DNA is TGTGCCAGCAGCTTAGCGCGGGGGCAGGGCTATGGCTACACCTTC.

This clone was recorded a few times. The CDR3 loop is CASSLQDRINTEAFF. The CDR3 bases are TGTGCCAGCAGCCTACAAGACAGGATTAACACTGAAGCTTTCTTT. This chain connects TRBV27 to TRBJ1-1; maybe TRBD1 (6 bases). The CDR3 is 15 amino acids. Germline CDR1 and CDR2: MNHEY and SMNVEV (reference sequence). Deletions cut 6 bases from V and 2 bases from J, with 16 bases between.

The rearrangement links TRBV6-1 to TRBJ1-5, with 7 nucleotides matching TRBD1. The CDR3 is 14 residues long. The germline CDR1 and CDR2 sequences are MNHNS and SASEGT. Trimming took 3 bases from V and 11 from J; bases not matched to a gene: 10. The CDR3 loop is CASSDSDRQGAQHF. The DNA for the CDR3 is TGTGCCAGCAGTGACAGTGACAGGCAGGGGGCCCAGCATTTT.